One and the same sample provided the 12 T cell receptor beta chains below, sequenced in a study of T-cell memory formation after mild COVID-19. TCRdb fed the 5' RACE reads into MiXCR, producing one record per CDR3 protein. The sample records a few hundred thousand distinct CDR3 sequences, around a quarter being singletons. The specimen was PBMCs or a T cell subset sorted from them (not recorded which). These receptors originate from an adult woman who had mild COVID-19 (a few samples of this study predate the infection). Cell type and time point are not known.

This clonotype has only a few counts. The chain combines TRBV5-5 with TRBJ2-7; 8 positions match TRBD1. This CDR3 comprises 14 residues. V was pared by 0 bases and J by 2 bases, with 1 base of the junction left unmatched. Germline V gene sequence: CDR1 SGHKS, CDR2 YYEKEE (reference sequence). The CDR3 bases are TGTGCCAGCAGCTTGGAGGACAGGGCCTACGAGCAGTACTTC. Its translation: CASSLEDRAYEQYF.

V and J are TRBV11-3 and TRBJ2-1; 8 bases agree with TRBD1. CDR1 is SGHNT and CDR2 is YENEEA in the germline V gene. The CDR3 is made up of 16 amino acids. V was clipped by 5 bases and J by 1 base; unmatched bases: 7. CDR3 region: CASSERGQGSYNEQFF. The CDR3 region has the DNA TGTGCCAGCAGCGAACGAGGACAGGGATCCTACAATGAGCAGTTCTTC.

This clonotype was seen a handful of times. The chain recombines TRBV6-2 or TRBV6-3 with TRBJ2-1; 7 bases are shared with TRBD2. Germline assignment: CDR1 MNHEY and CDR2 SVGEGT. The junction had 5 bases not matched to a gene; V was cut back by 0 bases and J by 0 bases. The CDR3 sequence is 17 residues long. The CDR3 loop reads CASSYSRRESSYNEQFF. In nucleotides, the CDR3 is TGTGCCAGCAGTTACTCGAGGCGGGAGAGCTCCTACAATGAGCAGTTCTTC.

This clonotype was observed a few times. V gene TRBV3-1 combines with J gene TRBJ1-4; D is perhaps TRBD1 (5 bases). V gave up 2 bases and J gave up 7 bases, with 14 bases separating them. Germline V gene lookup returns CDR1 LGHDT and CDR2 YNNKEL (reference sequence). The CDR3 totals 15 residues. This CDR3 reads CASSQIIRDGEKLFF. The CDR3 DNA reads as TGTGCCAGCAGCCAAATAATCCGGGACGGTGAAAAACTGTTTTTT.

V and J are TRBV6-1 and TRBJ2-2, with D perhaps TRBD1 or TRBD2 (5 bases each). CDR1 is MNHNS and CDR2 is SASEGT in the germline V gene. This CDR3 comprises 15 residues. The germline V and J ends were trimmed by 5 bases and 13 bases, with 23 bases remaining between them. Written as DNA, the CDR3 is TGTGCCAGCAGTAGTTGGGACGGAGACTCCCCCCCGCTGTTTTTT. It specifies CASSSWDGDSPPLFF.

The chain combines TRBV5-1 with TRBJ2-1; possibly TRBD1 for D (5 bases). With 2 bases removed from V and 5 bases from J, the gap between germline ends came to 11 bases. This CDR3 contains 14 residues. Germline lookup yields CDR1 SGHRS and CDR2 YFSETQ. The CDR3 coding sequence is TGCGCCAGCAGCTTTCCACAGGATAACAATGAGCAGTTCTTC. Protein product: CASSFPQDNNEQFF. The variable domain in full, with the rest retrieved from reference TRBV5-1 and TRBJ2-1, is KAGVTQTPRYLIKTRGQQVTLSCSPISGHRSVSWYQQTPGQGLQFLFEYFSETQRNKGNFPGRFSGRQFSNSRSEMNVSTLELGDSALYLCASSFPQDNNEQFFGPGTRLTVL.

The chain is built from TRBV24-1 and TRBJ2-2, with D possibly matching TRBD2 (5 bases). CDR1 and CDR2 from the germline V gene are KGHDR and SFDVKD. This CDR3 is 15 amino acids long. Trimming pared 8 bases from V and 6 bases from J, leaving 18 bases between. The CDR3 region is CATMTWSAAPGELFF. In DNA, the CDR3 is TGTGCCACCATGACTTGGTCAGCGGCACCCGGGGAGCTGTTTTTT.

J is TRBJ2-6 and V is TRBV5-1, with unresolved D. The germline V gene has CDR1 SGHRS and CDR2 YFSETQ. With 0 bases removed from V and 3 bases from J, the gap between germline ends came to 7 bases. The CDR3 contains 15 residues. The CDR3 coding sequence is TGCGCCAGCAGCTTGGCCTCCTTTGGGGCCAACGTCCTGACTTTC. Its protein product is CASSLASFGANVLTF.

This clonotype was observed many times. The chain is built from TRBV11-3 and TRBJ2-7; tentatively, D is TRBD2 (5 bases). CDR3 size: 13 residues. V was trimmed by 4 bases and J by 7 bases, leaving 14 bases between them. Germline CDR1 SGHNT, CDR2 YENEEA. The CDR3 region is CASSSPRTWEQYF. As DNA, the CDR3 is TGTGCCAGCAGCTCCCCTAGGACTTGGGAGCAGTACTTC.

This clonotype was seen a few times. V usage is TRBV6-1 and J usage is TRBJ1-2, with D possibly matching TRBD1 (5 bases). The CDR3 sequence is 15 residues long. Per germline, CDR1 MNHNS and CDR2 SASEGT. V was pared by 7 bases and J by 1 base, with 16 bases between. The CDR3 protein is CASKNSGTINYGYTF. CDR3 bases: TGTGCCAGCAAGAACAGCGGGACCATTAACTATGGCTACACCTTC.

The chain uses TRBV20-1 and TRBJ2-6; D is perhaps TRBD1 (5 bases). The CDR3 covers 13 residues. CDR1 and CDR2 (germline): DFQATT, SNEGSKA (reference sequence). Trimming removed 4 bases from V and 2 bases from J, with 6 bases in between. CDR3 in DNA: TGCAGTGCTACCAGGGCTGGGGCCAACGTCCTGACTTTC. Residues: CSATRAGANVLTF.

The rearrangement links TRBV14 to TRBJ1-2; D unresolved. The CDR3 has 15 residues. V gave up 3 bases and J gave up 1 base, with 12 bases separating them. From germline, CDR1 is SGHDN and CDR2 FVKESK. The CDR3 loop is CASSQFKSNNYGYTF. CDR3 bases: TGTGCCAGCAGCCAGTTTAAATCCAATAACTATGGCTACACCTTC.